One and the same sample provided the 12 T cell receptor beta chains below, sequenced in a study of monozygotic twins with cystic fibrosis. Data came from immunoSEQ multiplex PCR; TCRdb stores just in-frame clones and leaves some out. The sample includes 32,000 or so clones, roughly 90% of them seen just once. Source material: blood. The receptors here all came from a girl aged 2-15 years with cystic fibrosis.

The gene calls are TRBV27 and TRBJ2-2; a weak D match, TRBD1 (6 bases). The V and J ends lost 6 bases and 11 bases respectively, with 10 bases between them. The CDR3 sequence is 11 residues long. CDR1 and CDR2 from the germline V gene are MNHEY and SMNVEV (reference sequence). The CDR3 protein is CASSTGTELFF. CDR3 nucleotide sequence: TGTGCCAGCAGCACCGGGACAGAGCTGTTTTTT.

This chain joins TRBV5-1 and TRBJ2-3; 8 positions match TRBD1. Germline V lookup: CDR1 SGHRS, CDR2 YFSETQ. Germline trimming cut 4 bases from V and 1 base from J; bases unmatched to any gene: 8. The CDR3 covers 16 residues. The CDR3, as DNA: TGCGCCAGCAGCGGACAGGGTCCTTCGGGCACAGATACGCAGTATTTT. Translating it yields CASSGQGPSGTDTQYF.

The rearrangement joins TRBV7-7 to TRBJ2-5; TRBD2 agrees at 8 bases. Germline CDR1 SSHAT, CDR2 FNYEAQ (reference sequence). The CDR3 contains 14 residues. With V trimmed by 0 bases and J by 4 bases, 1 base remained unmatched. The CDR3 region is CASSLALAVETQYF. Here the CDR3 DNA reads TGTGCCAGCAGCTTAGCACTAGCGGTAGAGACCCAGTACTTC.

The chain couples TRBV5-8 to TRBJ1-5, with unresolved D. V was cut by 2 bases and J by 9 bases, with 12 bases left in between. Per the germline V gene, CDR1 is SGHTS and CDR2 is YDEGEE. This CDR3 has 13 residues. This chain's CDR3 is CASSFTGTGPQHF. The CDR3 DNA sequence: TGTGCCAGCAGCTTCACGGGAACCGGGCCCCAGCATTTT.

The chain has TRBV19 and TRBJ1-1; the D is unclear. Trimming cost V 3 bases and J 6 bases, with 5 bases left between them. Germline V lookup: CDR1 LNHDA, CDR2 SQIVND (reference sequence). This CDR3 comprises 11 residues. The CDR3 region has the DNA TGTGCCAGTAGTATGGGCCCTGAAGCTTTCTTT. Translating gives CASSMGPEAFF.

The chain recombines TRBV14 with TRBJ2-1; weak D call: TRBD1 (6 bases). CDR1 is SGHDN and CDR2 is FVKESK in the germline V gene. V was clipped by 1 base and J by 2 bases, with 6 bases between them. The CDR3 is 14 amino acids. CDR3 in DNA: TGTGCCAGCAGCCAAGGGACAGCCTACAATGAGCAGTTCTTC. Translation gives CASSQGTAYNEQFF.

In nucleotides, the CDR3 is TGTGCCAGCAAGGCCGAACTGTCCCGAAATTCACCCCTCCACTTT. Its translation: CASKAELSRNSPLHF. The V call is TRBV6-1, the J call TRBJ1-6; D uncertain. V lost 7 bases and J 7 bases, leaving 17 bases between the germline ends. Germline values: CDR1 MNHNS, CDR2 SASEGT. CDR3 size: 15 residues.

The chain links TRBV5-1 to TRBJ2-1; 9 bases match TRBD2. CDR1 is SGHRS and CDR2 is YFSETQ in the germline V gene. Unmatched junction bases numbered 19, after V lost 3 bases and J lost 6 bases. The CDR3 length is 19 residues. This chain's CDR3 is CASSSRDTSGGLNLNEQFF. The CDR3 nucleotides are TGCGCCAGCAGCTCCCGGGACACGAGCGGGGGGCTTAATCTCAATGAGCAGTTCTTC.

The CDR3: CASSQGPTGEYGYTF. The CDR3 coding sequence is TGTGCCAGCAGCCAAGGCCCGACAGGGGAATATGGCTACACCTTC. This rearrangement joins TRBV14 to TRBJ1-2; 8 positions agree with TRBD1. CDR1 SGHDN and CDR2 FVKESK come from the germline V gene. The CDR3 has 15 residues. V lost 1 base and J lost 5; bases outside the gene matches: 6.

The chain is built from TRBV7-8 and TRBJ2-2, with 8 bases identical to TRBD1. V shed 1 base and J 0 bases; nucleotides not matched to a gene: 10. CDR1 is SGHVS, CDR2 FQNEAQ, per germline. This CDR3 has 19 amino acids. The CDR3 reads CASSLGGRGRPTNTGELFF. CDR3 nucleotides: TGTGCCAGCAGCTTAGGCGGCAGGGGGCGTCCCACGAACACCGGGGAGCTGTTTTTT. Drawing the rest from reference TRBV7-8 and TRBJ2-2, the complete variable domain is GAGVSQSPRYKVAKRGQDVALRCDPISGHVSLFWYQQALGQGPEFLTYFQNEAQLDKSGLPSDRFFAERPEGSVSTLKIQRTQQEDSAVYLCASSLGGRGRPTNTGELFFGEGSRLTVL.

The chain combines TRBV4-2 with TRBJ2-3; D is undetermined. With 0 bases removed from V and 4 bases from J, the gap between germline ends came to 5 bases. Germline CDR1 and CDR2: LGHNA and YNFKEQ. This CDR3 has 13 residues. CDR3 sequence: CASSQEKADTQYF. The CDR3 DNA is TGTGCCAGCAGCCAAGAAAAAGCAGATACGCAGTATTTT.

V usage is TRBV7-9 and J usage is TRBJ2-3; the D gene is possibly TRBD2 (5 bases). Trimming removed 2 bases from V and 2 bases from J, with 11 bases in between. Germline V CDR1 and CDR2: SEHNR, FQNEAQ (reference sequence). This CDR3 comprises 15 residues. Here the CDR3 reads CASSLLRATTDTQYF. The CDR3, as DNA: TGTGCCAGCAGCTTACTGAGGGCTACCACAGATACGCAGTATTTT.